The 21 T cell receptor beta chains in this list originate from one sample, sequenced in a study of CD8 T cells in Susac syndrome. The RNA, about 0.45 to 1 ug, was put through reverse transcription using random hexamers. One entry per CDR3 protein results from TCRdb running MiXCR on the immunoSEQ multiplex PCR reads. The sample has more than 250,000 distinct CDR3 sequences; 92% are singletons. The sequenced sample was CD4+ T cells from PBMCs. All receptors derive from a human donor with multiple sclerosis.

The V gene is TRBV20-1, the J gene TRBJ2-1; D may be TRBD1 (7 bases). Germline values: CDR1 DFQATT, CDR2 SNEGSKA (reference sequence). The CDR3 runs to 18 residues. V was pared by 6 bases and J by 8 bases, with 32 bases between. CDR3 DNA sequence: TGCAGTGCCACTGACAGGGAGAGTAGCGGAAGGTGGGCCCATGAGCAGTTCTTC. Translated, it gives CSATDRESSGRWAHEQFF.

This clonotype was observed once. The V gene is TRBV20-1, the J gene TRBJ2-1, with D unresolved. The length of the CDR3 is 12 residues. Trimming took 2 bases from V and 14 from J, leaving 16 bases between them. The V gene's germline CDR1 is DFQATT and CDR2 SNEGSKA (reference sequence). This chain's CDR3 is CSARQSYSEEFF. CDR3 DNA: TGCAGTGCTAGACAAAGTTATAGTGAAGAGTTCTTC.

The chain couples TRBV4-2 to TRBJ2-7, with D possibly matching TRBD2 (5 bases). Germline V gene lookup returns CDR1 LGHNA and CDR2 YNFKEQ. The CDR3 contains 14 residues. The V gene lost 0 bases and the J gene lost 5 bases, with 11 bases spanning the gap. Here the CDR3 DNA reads TGTGCCAGCAGCCAAGAACCTTCCGGGAACGAGCAGTACTTC. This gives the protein CASSQEPSGNEQYF.

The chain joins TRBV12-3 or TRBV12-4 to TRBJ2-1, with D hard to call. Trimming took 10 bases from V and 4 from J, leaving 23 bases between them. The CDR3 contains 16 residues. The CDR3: CATRRPSSALYNEQFF. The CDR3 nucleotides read TGTGCCACCCGTAGACCCAGTTCCGCCCTGTACAATGAGCAGTTCTTC.

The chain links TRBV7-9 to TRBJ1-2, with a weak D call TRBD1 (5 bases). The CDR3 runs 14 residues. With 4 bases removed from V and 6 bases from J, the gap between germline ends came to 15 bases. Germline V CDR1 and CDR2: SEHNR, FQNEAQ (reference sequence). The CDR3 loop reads CASSSPIGTDGYTF. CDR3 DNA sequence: TGTGCCAGCAGCTCGCCCATTGGGACGGATGGCTACACCTTC.

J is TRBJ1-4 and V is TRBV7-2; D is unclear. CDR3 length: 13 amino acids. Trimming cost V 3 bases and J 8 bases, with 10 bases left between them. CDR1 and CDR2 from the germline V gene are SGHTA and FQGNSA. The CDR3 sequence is CASSFGREEKLFF. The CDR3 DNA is TGTGCCAGCAGCTTCGGACGGGAAGAAAAACTGTTTTTT.

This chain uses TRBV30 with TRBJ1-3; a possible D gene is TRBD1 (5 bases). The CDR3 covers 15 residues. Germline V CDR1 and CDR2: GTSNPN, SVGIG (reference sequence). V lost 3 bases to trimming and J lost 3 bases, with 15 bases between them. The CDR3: CAWSLGTSGGNTIYF. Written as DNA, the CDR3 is TGTGCCTGGAGCTTGGGGACGAGCGGTGGAAACACCATATATTTT.

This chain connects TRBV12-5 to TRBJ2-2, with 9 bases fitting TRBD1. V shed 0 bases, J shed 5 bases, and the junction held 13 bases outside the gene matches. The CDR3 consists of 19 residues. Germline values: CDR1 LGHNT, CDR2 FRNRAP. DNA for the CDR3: TGTGCTAGTGGTTTGGTACTATCCCTCCGGGACAGGGTTACCGGGGAGCTGTTTTTT. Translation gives CASGLVLSLRDRVTGELFF.

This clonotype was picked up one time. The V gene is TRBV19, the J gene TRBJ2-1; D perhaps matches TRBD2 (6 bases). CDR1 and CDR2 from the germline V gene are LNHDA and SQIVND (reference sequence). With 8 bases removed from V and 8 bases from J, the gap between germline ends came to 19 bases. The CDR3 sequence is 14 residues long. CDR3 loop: CASCQASAGDEQFF. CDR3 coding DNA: TGTGCCAGTTGTCAGGCTAGCGCGGGCGATGAGCAGTTCTTC.

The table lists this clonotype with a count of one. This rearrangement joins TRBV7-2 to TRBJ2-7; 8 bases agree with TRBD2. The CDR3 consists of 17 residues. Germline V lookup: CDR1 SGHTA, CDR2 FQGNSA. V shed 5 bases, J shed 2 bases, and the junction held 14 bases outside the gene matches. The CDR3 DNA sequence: TGTGCCAGCAGCGCCCAAAATCTCCCGGGAGGGCCCTACGAGCAGTACTTC. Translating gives CASSAQNLPGGPYEQYF.

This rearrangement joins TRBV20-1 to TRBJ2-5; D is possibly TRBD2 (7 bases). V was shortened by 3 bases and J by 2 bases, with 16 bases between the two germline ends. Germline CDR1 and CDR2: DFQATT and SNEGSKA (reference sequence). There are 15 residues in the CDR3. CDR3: CSASVPGGSQETQYF. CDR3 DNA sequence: TGCAGTGCTAGCGTCCCGGGGGGCTCACAAGAGACCCAGTACTTC.

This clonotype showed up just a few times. The DNA of the CDR3 is TGTGCCAGCAGCTCTAGCGGGGGCTACAATGAGCAGTTCTTC. Encoded protein: CASSSSGGYNEQFF. The chain combines TRBV11-2 with TRBJ2-1; 10 nucleotides agree with TRBD2. The germline V gene has CDR1 SGHAT and CDR2 FQNNGV. V was clipped by 4 bases and J by 3 bases; unmatched bases: 0. The CDR3 is 14 amino acids.

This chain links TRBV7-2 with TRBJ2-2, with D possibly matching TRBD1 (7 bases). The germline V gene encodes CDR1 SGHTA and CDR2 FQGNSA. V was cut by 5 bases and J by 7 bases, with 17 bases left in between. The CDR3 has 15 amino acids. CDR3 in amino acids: CASSPWGRGVGELFF. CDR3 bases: TGTGCCAGCAGCCCGTGGGGCAGGGGGGTCGGGGAGCTGTTTTTT.

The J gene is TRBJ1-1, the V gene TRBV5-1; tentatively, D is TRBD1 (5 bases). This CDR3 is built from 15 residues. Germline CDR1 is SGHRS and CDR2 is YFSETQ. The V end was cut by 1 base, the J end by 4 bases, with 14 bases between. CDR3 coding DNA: TGCGCCAGCAGCTTGTGGGGGGGTGGTGGCACTGAAGCTTTCTTT. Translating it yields CASSLWGGGGTEAFF.

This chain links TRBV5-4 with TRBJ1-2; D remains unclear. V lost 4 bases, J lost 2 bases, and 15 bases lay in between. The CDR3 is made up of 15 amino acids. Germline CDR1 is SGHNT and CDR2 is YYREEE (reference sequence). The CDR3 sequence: CASSNSRADNYGYTF. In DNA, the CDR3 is TGTGCCAGCAGCAATTCACGGGCAGACAACTATGGCTACACCTTC.

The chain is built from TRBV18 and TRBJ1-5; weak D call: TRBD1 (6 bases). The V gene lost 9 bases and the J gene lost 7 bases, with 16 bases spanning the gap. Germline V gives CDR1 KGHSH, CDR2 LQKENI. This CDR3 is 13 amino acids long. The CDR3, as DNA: TGTGCCAGTAGTCCCCAAGGGGGACAGCCCCAGCATTTT. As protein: CASSPQGGQPQHF.

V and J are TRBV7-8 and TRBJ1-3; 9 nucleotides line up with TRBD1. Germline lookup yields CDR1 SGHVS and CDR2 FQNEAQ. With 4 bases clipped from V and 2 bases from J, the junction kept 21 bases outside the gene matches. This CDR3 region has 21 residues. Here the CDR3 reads CASSSKPKGRGQGSTGNTIYF. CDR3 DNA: TGTGCCAGCAGCTCCAAGCCCAAAGGAAGGGGACAGGGCTCCACTGGAAACACCATATATTTT.

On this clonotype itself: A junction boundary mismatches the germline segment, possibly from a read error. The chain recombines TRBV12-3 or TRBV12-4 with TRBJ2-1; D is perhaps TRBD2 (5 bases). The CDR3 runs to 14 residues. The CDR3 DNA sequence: TGTGCCAGCAACGCTAGCCCTACTAACAACGAGCAGTTCTTC. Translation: CASNASPTNNEQFF.

Here the CDR3 DNA reads TGTGCCAGCAGTTACGGAGCAGGAAACACTGAAGCTTTCTTT. Its protein product is CASSYGAGNTEAFF. This chain connects TRBV6-5 to TRBJ1-1; D is unclear. This CDR3 spans 14 amino acids. Per the germline V gene, CDR1 is MNHEY and CDR2 is SVGAGI. V was trimmed by 2 bases and J by 2 bases, leaving 9 bases between them.

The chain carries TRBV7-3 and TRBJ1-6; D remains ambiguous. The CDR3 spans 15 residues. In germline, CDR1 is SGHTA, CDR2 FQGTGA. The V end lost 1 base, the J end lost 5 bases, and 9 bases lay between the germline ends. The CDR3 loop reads CASSLNGPDNSPLHF. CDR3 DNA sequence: TGTGCCAGCAGCTTAAACGGCCCCGATAATTCACCCCTCCACTTT.

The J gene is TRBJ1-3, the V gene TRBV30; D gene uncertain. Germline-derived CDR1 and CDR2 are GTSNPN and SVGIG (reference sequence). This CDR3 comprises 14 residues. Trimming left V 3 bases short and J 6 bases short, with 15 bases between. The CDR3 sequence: CAWSATSTVNTIYF. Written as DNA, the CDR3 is TGTGCCTGGAGCGCCACTTCTACAGTAAACACCATATATTTT.